This T cell receptor (beta chain) was captured in a study of OX40 agonist ivuxolimab in advanced cancers. The assay was immunoSEQ multiplex PCR, and TCRdb's table has in-frame clones only and misses some. The table has about 100,000 clones, approximately 90% seen once. The ends were cut back, 3 bases at V and 4 bases at J, with 10 bases in the middle. The CDR3 totals 14 residues. Germline CDR1 is KGHSH and CDR2 is LQKENI. The V gene is TRBV18, the J gene TRBJ1-3; perhaps TRBD1 as D (5 bases). The receptor's source is an adult with an advanced solid tumor such as melanoma, head and neck, liver or kidney cancer. The sequencing used CD4+ or CD8+ T cells sorted from blood, collected in a trial of the OX40 agonist ivuxolimab. In DNA, the CDR3 is TGTGCCAGCTCACCGTCGGCAGGGGGAAACACCATATATTTT. It translates to CASSPSAGGNTIYF. The whole variable domain, remainder taken from reference TRBV18 and TRBJ1-3, is NAGVMQNPRHLVRRRGQEARLRCSPMKGHSHVYWYRQLPEEGLKFMVYLQKENIIDESGMPKERFSAEFPKEGPSILRIQQVVRGDSAAYFCASSPSAGGNTIYFGEGSWLTVV.